The sequence of this T cell receptor beta chain was determined in a study of T cell responses to AZD1222 COVID-19 vaccine. Profiled with immunoSEQ multiplex PCR; TCRdb holds only in-frame clones, not every one. The sample holds tens of thousands of clones; 70% to 80% are singletons and the top ten take around 5%. This clone was picked up one time. The J segment lost 4 bases and the V segment lost 6 bases, leaving 11 bases of the junction unmatched. Germline V gives CDR1 MDHEN, CDR2 SYDVKM. CDR3 length: 17 amino acids. The V call is TRBV28, the J call TRBJ2-7, with 14 bases lining up with TRBD2. This receptor was obtained from an adult who received the AZD1222 COVID-19 vaccine. Sequencing was performed on peripheral blood, taken 28 days after the second AZD1222 dose. CDR3 coding DNA: TGTGCCAGCAGGAGCTCGGGACTAGCGGGAGTAAGGTACGAGCAGTACTTC. Amino acid sequence: CASRSSGLAGVRYEQYF.